The T cell receptor (beta chain) under discussion was sequenced for a study of cytomegalovirus exposure and HLA in healthy donors. V lost 1 base and J lost 7, with 7 bases in between. From germline, CDR1 is MDHEN and CDR2 SYDVKM. The CDR3 totals 12 residues. With respect to this clone: Its matching antigen is unknown.

Study-wide results and limits: In an earlier analysis, in some 500 donors, most V segments appeared productive either ~90% or ~30% of the time. Most CMV-associated TCR beta chains appeared HLA-restricted in a later analysis. A later examination showed that TCR association rates differed by HLA locus, with DRB1 most and HLA-C fewest.

The PCR used 60 Vbeta and 13 Jbeta primers. Assay used: immunoSEQ multiplex PCR; TCRdb lists only in-frame clones, some missing. The sample records some 190,000 clones, roughly 76% being singletons. The chain combines TRBV28 with TRBJ1-2, with no clear D. Sequenced input: PBMCs. The TCR was taken from a woman aged 25-40 years in good health and CMV-seropositive. CDR3 sequence (DNA): TGTGCCAGCAGTTTATCCGCGGGTGGCTACACCTTC. Its translation is CASSLSAGGYTF.